A single sample is the source of the 29 T cell receptor beta chains below, sequenced in a study of blood T cell repertoires in COVID-19. The assay was immunoSEQ multiplex PCR, and TCRdb's table has in-frame clones only and misses some. The profile shows approximately 150,000 clones, approximately 80% of them singletons. The sequencing sample was made of peripheral blood. These receptors all come from a woman aged 45-65 years with acute or convalescent COVID-19.

The chain is built from TRBV5-5 and TRBJ2-7; D gene uncertain. V was pared by 3 bases and J by 5 bases, with 12 bases between. In germline, CDR1 is SGHKS, CDR2 YYEKEE (reference sequence). The CDR3 loop spans 13 amino acids. The CDR3 DNA reads TGTGCCAGCAGCTCAGACATAAGCAACGAGCAGTACTTC. This sequence encodes CASSSDISNEQYF. Together with reference TRBV5-5 and TRBJ2-7, the CDR3 gives the full variable domain: DAGVTQSPTHLIKTRGQQVTLRCSPISGHKSVSWYQQVLGQGPQFIFQYYEKEERGRGNFPDRFSARQFPNYSSELNVNALLLGDSALYLCASSSDISNEQYFGPGTRLTVT.

This clone appeared once. The chain joins TRBV5-1 to TRBJ1-4; 11 bases line up with TRBD1. Unmatched junction bases numbered 10, after V lost 4 bases and J lost 8 bases. The CDR3 covers 16 residues. Germline V gene data show CDR1 as SGHRS and CDR2 as YFSETQ. The CDR3 here is CASSPAGTGGREKLFF. The CDR3 DNA reads TGCGCCAGCAGCCCGGCTGGGACAGGGGGTCGCGAAAAACTGTTTTTT.

The chain couples TRBV4-1 to TRBJ1-2, with 9 bases identical to TRBD1. CDR1 is MGHRA, CDR2 YSYEKL, per germline. There are 14 residues in the CDR3. Unmatched junction bases numbered 1, after V lost 1 base and J lost 4 bases. CDR3 in amino acids: CASSQGDRAYGYTF. The DNA of the CDR3 is TGCGCCAGCAGCCAAGGGGACAGGGCCTATGGCTACACCTTC.

V usage is TRBV7-9 and J usage is TRBJ2-5; tentative D call: TRBD1 (5 bases). The V end was cut by 3 bases, the J end by 5 bases, with 10 bases between. Germline lookup yields CDR1 SEHNR and CDR2 FQNEAQ (reference sequence). The CDR3 is 13 residues long. CDR3 loop: CASSFAGLETQYF. CDR3 DNA sequence: TGTGCCAGCAGCTTTGCAGGGTTGGAGACCCAGTACTTC.

This chain connects TRBV5-6 to TRBJ1-3; D not resolved. V lost 1 base and J lost 0, with 5 bases in between. Germline V gene lookup returns CDR1 SGHDT and CDR2 YYEEEE. This CDR3 spans 14 amino acids. The CDR3 protein is CASSLKSSGNTIYF. The DNA for the CDR3 is TGTGCCAGCAGCTTGAAGAGCTCTGGAAACACCATATATTTT.

This chain connects TRBV3-1 (or the pseudogene TRBV3-2) to TRBJ2-7; D gene ambiguous. CDR3 length: 14 residues. The germline V gene encodes CDR1 LGHDT and CDR2 YNNKEL (reference sequence). Trimming shortened V by 0 bases and J by 1 base, and 7 bases separated the two germline ends. CDR3 in amino acids: CASSQDPGSYEQYF. The CDR3 DNA sequence: TGTGCCAGCAGCCAAGATCCAGGTTCCTACGAGCAGTACTTC.

The rearrangement joins TRBV5-6 to TRBJ2-4, with D perhaps TRBD1 (5 bases). The germline gives CDR1 SGHDT, CDR2 YYEEEE. Trimming removed 4 bases at V and 0 bases at J, with 14 bases between. The CDR3 length is 16 residues. CDR3 sequence: CASSRQGFIAKNIQYF. CDR3 sequence (DNA): TGTGCCAGCAGCCGCCAGGGTTTTATAGCCAAAAACATTCAGTACTTC.

This clone was seen just once. The rearrangement links TRBV11-3 to TRBJ2-2; the match to TRBD1 covers 9 bases. The V gene end was trimmed by 5 bases and the J gene end by 4 bases; junction bases not matched to a gene: 8. CDR3 length: 16 residues. CDR1 is SGHNT, CDR2 YENEEA, per germline. The CDR3 bases are TGTGCCAGCAGCAATAGGGACAGGGAGCGCACCGGGGAGCTGTTTTTT. Protein product: CASSNRDRERTGELFF.

The chain recombines TRBV7-2 with TRBJ1-1; no clear D gene. V dropped 3 bases and J dropped 0 bases, with 11 bases sitting between them. The CDR3 has 15 residues. From germline, CDR1 is SGHTA and CDR2 FQGNSA. Here the CDR3 DNA reads TGTGCCAGCAGCTTCCTACAGTCCATGAACACTGAAGCTTTCTTT. Translating gives CASSFLQSMNTEAFF. Full variable domain (outside the CDR3, taken from reference TRBV7-2 and TRBJ1-1): GAGVSQSPSNKVTEKGKDVELRCDPISGHTALYWYRQSLGQGLEFLIYFQGNSAPDKSGLPSDRFSAERTGGSVSTLTIQRTQQEDSAVYLCASSFLQSMNTEAFFGQGTRLTVV.

The chain has TRBV5-5 and TRBJ1-5; 11 bases are shared with TRBD1. Germline assignment: CDR1 SGHKS and CDR2 YYEKEE (reference sequence). There are 15 residues in the CDR3. J lost 5 bases, V lost 6 bases, and 7 bases had no gene match. The CDR3 sequence is CASTPGTGGDQPQHF. CDR3 sequence (DNA): TGTGCCAGCACCCCAGGGACAGGGGGGGATCAGCCCCAGCATTTT.

This chain links TRBV6-5 with TRBJ1-2; a weak D match, TRBD1 (5 bases). The CDR3 loop spans 13 amino acids. Germline-derived CDR1 and CDR2 are MNHEY and SVGAGI. Trimming left V 7 bases short and J 2 bases short, with 11 bases between. CDR3 amino acids: CASTSPGNYGYTF. In nucleotides, the CDR3 is TGTGCCAGCACCTCCCCAGGGAACTATGGCTACACCTTC.

This clone was detected a few times. This sequence joins TRBV5-5 and TRBJ1-1, with D tentatively TRBD1 (5 bases). CDR3 length: 16 residues. Germline V gene sequence: CDR1 SGHKS, CDR2 YYEKEE (reference sequence). V lost 0 bases and J lost 3, with 15 bases in between. As DNA, the CDR3 is TGTGCCAGCAGCTTGGTACCCCCAGGGCCCGACACTGAAGCTTTCTTT. Its translation is CASSLVPPGPDTEAFF.

The rearrangement joins TRBV5-1 to TRBJ2-3, with D possibly being TRBD2 (5 bases). Between the trimmed V and J ends, which lost 4 bases and 4 bases, there was a span of 13 bases. CDR3 length equals 14 residues. Germline V gives CDR1 SGHRS, CDR2 YFSETQ. CDR3 nucleotide sequence: TGCGCCAGCAGCCAGACTCAAGCGGCAGATACGCAGTATTTT. Protein sequence: CASSQTQAADTQYF.

The chain uses TRBV6-5 and TRBJ2-1; D might be TRBD2 (7 bases). In germline, CDR1 is MNHEY, CDR2 SVGAGI. Between the trimmed V and J ends, which lost 0 bases and 8 bases, there was a span of 14 bases. CDR3 length equals 15 residues. CDR3: CASSYSLGGRDEQFF. The CDR3 DNA sequence: TGTGCCAGCAGTTACTCATTGGGGGGGCGGGATGAGCAGTTCTTC.

The table lists this clone with a count of one. The genes are TRBV9 and TRBJ2-2; 10 bases align to TRBD2. CDR3 size: 15 residues. Losses at the gene ends were 3 bases for V and 6 bases for J; bases not matched to a gene: 5. Germline V gives CDR1 SGDLS, CDR2 YYNGEE. CDR3 loop: CASSARAGGPGELFF. The DNA of the CDR3 is TGTGCCAGCAGCGCCAGAGCGGGGGGGCCCGGGGAGCTGTTTTTT.

This clone was seen only a few times. The rearrangement uses TRBV28 and TRBJ1-1, with D perhaps matching TRBD1 (5 bases). This CDR3 is built from 12 residues. V was cut by 6 bases and J by 4 bases, with 9 bases left in between. In germline, CDR1 is MDHEN, CDR2 SYDVKM. CDR3 sequence reads: CASSQQATEAFF. The CDR3 region has the DNA TGTGCCAGCAGCCAACAGGCCACTGAAGCTTTCTTT.

The rearrangement links TRBV4-3 to TRBJ1-2, with 9 bases aligning to TRBD1. There are 16 residues in the CDR3. Per germline, CDR1 LGHNA and CDR2 YSLEER. The ends lost 5 bases at V and 8 bases at J; junction bases unmatched: 15. CDR3: CASSSRTTGGMEGYTF. DNA for the CDR3: TGCGCCAGCAGCTCTCGTACAACAGGGGGCATGGAGGGCTACACCTTC.

The chain carries TRBV4-1 and TRBJ2-5, with 8 bases identical to TRBD2. The CDR3 loop spans 14 amino acids. Germline-derived CDR1 and CDR2 are MGHRA and YSYEKL. V shed 3 bases, J shed 2 bases, and the junction held 2 bases outside the gene matches. This CDR3 reads CASSQIAGQETQYF. The CDR3, as DNA: TGCGCCAGCAGCCAGATAGCGGGGCAAGAGACCCAGTACTTC.

This clone was seen only once. The V call is TRBV6-5, the J call TRBJ2-2, with 9 bases that match TRBD1. From germline, CDR1 is MNHEY and CDR2 SVGAGI. This CDR3 contains 16 residues. With 4 bases clipped from V and 5 bases from J, the junction kept 8 bases outside the gene matches. CDR3 sequence (DNA): TGTGCCAGCAGTTCAACCGGGACAGGGAGGACCGGGGAGCTGTTTTTT. This gives the protein CASSSTGTGRTGELFF.

The J gene is TRBJ1-1, the V gene TRBV5-1; D gene ambiguous. Germline assignment: CDR1 SGHRS and CDR2 YFSETQ. V was shortened by 4 bases and J by 1 base, with 8 bases between the two germline ends. CDR3 length: 13 amino acids. CDR3 nucleotides: TGCGCCAGCAGCCCTCTCAGGAACACTGAAGCTTTCTTT. Protein sequence: CASSPLRNTEAFF.

The chain combines TRBV7-3 with TRBJ2-3; D might be TRBD1 (6 bases). Trimming removed 1 base at V and 0 bases at J, with 8 bases between. The CDR3 contains 15 residues. Germline V gene lookup returns CDR1 SGHTA and CDR2 FQGTGA. Written as DNA, the CDR3 is TGTGCCAGCAGCTTAAACCAGGGGAGCACAGATACGCAGTATTTT. Encoded protein: CASSLNQGSTDTQYF.

This clone was seen just once. The chain combines TRBV7-2 with TRBJ2-3; 8 bases are shared with TRBD2. Unmatched junction bases numbered 10, after V lost 4 bases and J lost 1 base. Germline V lookup: CDR1 SGHTA, CDR2 FQGNSA. This CDR3 comprises 17 residues. For the CDR3, the DNA is TGTGCCAGCAGCTGGACGGTCCGGGGGGGAGGCACAGATACGCAGTATTTT. Its protein is CASSWTVRGGGTDTQYF.

V gene TRBV27 combines with J gene TRBJ2-2, with TRBD2 matching over 7 bases. Trimming cost V 3 bases and J 7 bases; bases outside gene matches: 5. In germline, CDR1 is MNHEY, CDR2 SMNVEV (reference sequence). The CDR3 covers 14 residues. The CDR3 DNA reads as TGTGCCAGCAGTTTCCGGCGCGGGGGCGGGGAGCTGTTTTTT. Its translation: CASSFRRGGGELFF.

The chain is built from TRBV19 and TRBJ2-7, with 8 bases that match TRBD1. Germline assignment: CDR1 LNHDA and CDR2 SQIVND (reference sequence). The J segment lost 4 bases and the V segment lost 3 bases, leaving 2 bases of the junction unmatched. The CDR3 has 13 amino acids. The CDR3 sequence: CASSIQGAYEQYF. The CDR3, as DNA: TGTGCCAGTAGTATTCAGGGGGCTTACGAGCAGTACTTC.

This chain joins TRBV30 and TRBJ2-4; tentative D call: TRBD2 (6 bases). V was trimmed by 5 bases and J by 3 bases, leaving 17 bases between them. The germline V gene has CDR1 GTSNPN and CDR2 SVGIG (reference sequence). The CDR3 extends over 15 amino acids. The CDR3 DNA sequence: TGTGCCTGGCAGCGGGCAGAAGGTGTCAAAAACATTCAGTACTTC. Its translation: CAWQRAEGVKNIQYF.

This clone was counted between two and nine times. The gene calls are TRBV6-2 or TRBV6-3 and TRBJ2-7; TRBD1 might be the D (5 bases). In germline, CDR1 is MNHEY, CDR2 SVGEGT. The CDR3 sequence is 15 residues long. Trimming cost V 1 base and J 7 bases, with 17 bases left between them. DNA for the CDR3: TGTGCCAGCAGTTACTACCCTCAAGGGGTAGGGGAGCAGTACTTC. Its protein product is CASSYYPQGVGEQYF.

The chain employs TRBV6-5 and TRBJ1-1; D is ambiguous. In germline, CDR1 is MNHEY, CDR2 SVGAGI. The V end lost 4 bases, the J end lost 0 bases, and 6 bases lay between the germline ends. The CDR3 covers 13 residues. CDR3 sequence reads: CASSSYMNTEAFF. The CDR3 DNA reads TGTGCCAGCAGTTCTTATATGAACACTGAAGCTTTCTTT.

This clone appeared a few times. The gene calls are TRBV7-6 and TRBJ1-4; D unclear. The germline gives CDR1 SGHVS, CDR2 FNYEAQ. This CDR3 is built from 13 residues. Trimming left V 1 base short and J 8 bases short, with 8 bases between. This CDR3 is CASSLGEPEKLFF. Written as DNA, the CDR3 is TGTGCCAGCAGCTTAGGGGAGCCGGAAAAACTGTTTTTT.

The rearrangement joins TRBV2 to TRBJ2-2; 8 nucleotides agree with TRBD1. The CDR3 runs to 15 residues. V lost 5 bases, J lost 6 bases, and 8 bases stayed unmatched. Germline CDR1 SNHLY, CDR2 FYNNEI. CDR3 coding DNA: TGTGCCAGCAGTCACCGGGACAGGAGTTCCGGGGAGCTGTTTTTT. Residues: CASSHRDRSSGELFF.